This T cell receptor beta chain was documented in a study of response to subunit inactivated influenza vaccine. TCRdb reprocessed the RT-PCR reads via MiXCR and lists one record per CDR3 protein. The table records about 520,000 distinct CDR3 sequences, approximately 6.9% of them present only once. In the case of this clonotype: Its specificity is not known.

Study-wide results and limits: Authors suggested each seasonal flu vaccination may recruit only limited numbers of new T cells.

This CDR3 is built from 15 residues. V shed 4 bases and J shed 3 bases, with 15 bases lying between them. Germline loops: CDR1 DFQATT, CDR2 SNEGSKA (reference sequence). The sample was PBMCs from blood, taken about 24 months after vaccination. V gene TRBV20-1 combines with J gene TRBJ2-2; a weak D match, TRBD1 (6 bases). This clonotype originated in a man aged 50-75 years who received an inactivated influenza vaccine. The CDR3 DNA sequence: TGCAGTGCTACACAGGGTTTTTCGGACACCGGGGAGCTGTTTTTT. Protein product: CSATQGFSDTGELFF.